The 17 T cell receptor beta chains below were found in one sample sequenced in a study of tissue T cells after allogeneic stem cell transplantation. Time point of the sample: mouse harvest day 14 after allogeneic transplant. The graft held 10^6 splenic CD5+ T cells and 10^7 T-cell-depleted bone marrow cells. This table comes from immunoSEQ multiplex PCR, and its TCRdb copy is limited to in-frame clones, with some not included. This table has under 8,500 clones, 37% appearing once. The sample was skin. The receptors derive from a female BALB/c mouse given C57BL/6 T cells with graft-versus-host disease after an allogeneic hematopoietic cell transplant.

This clone turned up a few times. The gene symbols are mouse symbols. The read stops 1 residue short of the end of the CDR3; the missing end is completed from the germline J gene. The rearrangement uses TRBV3 and TRBJ1-1; D not certain. This CDR3 is 12 amino acids long. The ends were cut back, 2 bases at V and 5 bases at J, with 6 bases in the middle. The germline V gene encodes CDR1 SNHLY and CDR2 FYNGKV (reference sequence). The sequenced CDR3 bases are TGTGCCAGCAGCTTACGGGGTACAGAAGTCTTC. It codes for CASSLRGTEVF. The entire CDR3 sequence reads CASSLRGTEVFF.

This clone was seen once. Any gene name here is a mouse gene name. The read ends 1 residue early relative to the CDR3; the germline J gene fills the gap. The J gene is TRBJ1-1, the V gene TRBV16; the match to TRBD1 covers 7 bases. CDR3 length: 13 amino acids. Looked up from germline, CDR1 is SGHSA and CDR2 is FRNQAP. Trimming at V came to 5 bases and at J to 3 bases, leaving 3 bases not matched to a gene. CDR3 in amino acids: CASSNRGDTEVFF. CDR3 DNA, as far as it was read: TGTGCAAGCAGCAACAGGGGAGACACAGAAGTCTTC.

Within the sample, this clone is medium-sized. Any gene name here is a mouse gene name. Read coverage stops 1 residue before the CDR3 terminus; the germline J gene supplies the remainder. The chain links TRBV26 to TRBJ1-4; tentative D call: TRBD1 (5 bases). The V end was cut by 5 bases, the J end by 0 bases, with 7 bases between. Germline CDR1 reads KGHPV; CDR2 reads FQNQEV (reference sequence). This CDR3 contains 14 residues. This CDR3 is CASSDSISNERLFF. CDR3 DNA (partial): TGTGCCAGCAGTGACAGTATTTCCAACGAAAGATTATTT.

Worth noting for this clone: Mouse gene names apply. The missing CDR3 end, 1 residue past where the read stops, is filled in from the germline J gene. The chain carries TRBV26 and TRBJ2-3; 7 nucleotides match TRBD1. J lost 1 base, V lost 2 bases, and 0 bases had no gene match. From germline, CDR1 is KGHPV and CDR2 FQNQEV (reference sequence). The CDR3 is made up of 14 amino acids. The CDR3 DNA, read in part, is TGTGCCAGCAGTCTGGGACAGGGTGCAGAAACGCTGTAT. It translates to CASSLGQGAETLY. The whole CDR3 is CASSLGQGAETLYF.

This clone was found once. Genes here carry mouse names. The CDR3 end lies 1 residue beyond the end of the read and is filled in from the germline J gene. The rearrangement uses TRBV2 and TRBJ2-5; D is perhaps TRBD1 or TRBD2 (6 bases each). The CDR3 is 15 amino acids. CDR1 is LGHNA and CDR2 is YSYQKL in the germline V gene. Trimming removed 0 bases from V and 5 bases from J, with 12 bases in between. The CDR3 spells CASSQDSGARDTQYF. The CDR3 DNA, read in part, is TGTGCCAGCAGCCAAGATTCGGGGGCTCGAGACACCCAGTAC.

This clone was picked up a small number of times. Genes and germline are mouse. The CDR3 extends 1 residue past the end of the read, so its final part is completed from the germline J gene. V is TRBV12-1 and J is TRBJ2-7, with TRBD2 as a possible D gene (5 bases). Looked up from germline, CDR1 is SGHSN and CDR2 is HYEKVE. This CDR3 is built from 15 residues. Trimming cost V 0 bases and J 0 bases, with 11 bases left between them. The CDR3: CASSLAGLSSYEQYF. CDR3 bases read: TGTGCCAGCTCTCTCGCCGGACTCAGCTCCTATGAACAGTAC.

As for this clone: Germline and genes here are mouse. The read halts 1 residue ahead of the CDR3 end, with the missing end drawn from the germline J gene. The chain carries TRBV23 and TRBJ2-4; TRBD2 is the table's D call and was not checked against the DNA. Germline lookup yields CDR1 KGHTA and CDR2 FQNQQP. The CDR3 totals 15 residues. Partial CDR3 DNA: TGCTCCAGCAGTCAAGGACTGGGGGGTCAAAACACCTTGTAC. It is translated as CSSSQGLGGQNTLY. The CDR3, in full, reads CSSSQGLGGQNTLYF. Filled out from reference TRBV23 and TRBJ2-4, the complete variable domain reads DAAVTQKPRYLIKMKGQEAEMKCIPEKGHTAVFWYQQKQSKELKFLIYFQNQQPLDQIDMVKERFSAVCPSSSLCSLGIRTCEAEDSALYLCSSSQGLGGQNTLYFGAGTRLSVL.

Judged by abundance, this clone is medium-sized (0.01 to 0.1%). Gene and germline names: mouse. Coverage ceases 1 residue before the CDR3 finishes, and the germline J gene fills in the end. The chain has TRBV26 and TRBJ2-4; 7 bases line up with TRBD1. Germline CDR1 and CDR2: KGHPV and FQNQEV (reference sequence). V dropped 0 bases and J dropped 4; count of bases not matched to a gene: 1. The CDR3 totals 14 residues. Here the CDR3 reads CASSLSTGKNTLYF. CDR3 DNA, as far as it was read: TGTGCCAGCAGTCTGTCGACAGGGAAAAACACCTTGTAC.

Turning to this clone: Germline and genes: mouse. The CDR3 extends 1 residue past the end of the read, so its final part is completed from the germline J gene. This sample includes further DNA sequences coding for the same CDR3. This rearrangement joins TRBV26 to TRBJ1-1, with D unclear. The CDR3 totals 13 residues. V was pared by 3 bases and J by 1 base, with 6 bases between. Germline V gene sequence: CDR1 KGHPV, CDR2 FQNQEV (reference sequence). The sequenced CDR3 bases are TGTGCCAGCAGTCTCGGCAGAAACACAGAAGTCTTC. Translating it yields CASSLGRNTEVF. The complete CDR3 reads CASSLGRNTEVFF.

This clone was observed a handful of times. Mouse gene names apply. The read ends 1 residue early relative to the CDR3; the germline J gene fills the gap. The identical CDR3 is also encoded by other nucleotide sequences in the sample. The chain is built from TRBV26 and TRBJ2-7; a weak D match, TRBD1 (7 bases). Looked up from germline, CDR1 is KGHPV and CDR2 is FQNQEV (reference sequence). CDR3 length equals 13 residues. The germline V and J ends were trimmed by 3 bases and 4 bases, with 10 bases remaining between them. The sequenced part of the CDR3 DNA is TGTGCCAGCAGTCTTCAGGGGGGTTATGAACAGTAC. Translating it yields CASSLQGGYEQY. The CDR3 in its entirety is CASSLQGGYEQYF.

This clone was detected only once. Genes here carry mouse names. The read terminates 1 residue ahead of where the CDR3 ends, so the germline J gene completes it. The chain links TRBV1 to TRBJ2-4; 8 nucleotides line up with TRBD1. This CDR3 has 14 residues. The V gene's germline CDR1 is NSQYPW and CDR2 LRSPGD (reference sequence). Trimming removed 6 bases from V and 2 bases from J; junction bases left unmatched: 4. The CDR3 loop is CTCRYRGVQNTLYF. Partial CDR3 DNA: TGCACCTGCAGGTACAGGGGGGTTCAAAACACCTTGTAC.

On this clone itself: The gene symbols are mouse symbols. The missing CDR3 end, 1 residue past where the read stops, is filled in from the germline J gene. This sample also contains other DNA sequences that code for the same CDR3. The chain carries TRBV31 and TRBJ2-4; D remains unclear. This CDR3 contains 14 residues. Per the germline V gene, CDR1 is GKSSPN and CDR2 is SITVG. V dropped 0 bases and J dropped 0 bases, with 7 bases sitting between them. The CDR3 bases that were read are TGTGCCTGGAGTCTAGGAAGTAGTCAAAACACCTTGTAC. Translating gives CAWSLGSSQNTLY. The full CDR3 protein is CAWSLGSSQNTLYF.

With respect to this clone: Genes here carry mouse names. The read stops 1 residue short of the end of the CDR3; the missing end is completed from the germline J gene. The V and J genes are TRBV31 and TRBJ1-2; maybe TRBD1 (5 bases). CDR1 is GKSSPN and CDR2 is SITVG in the germline V gene. CDR3 length: 14 amino acids. V lost 3 bases and J lost 0, with 11 bases in between. The CDR3 bases that were read are TGTGCCTGGAGCCCCAGGGAGGCAAACTCCGACTACACC. As protein: CAWSPREANSDYT. The entire CDR3 sequence reads CAWSPREANSDYTF.

As concerns this clone: The germline and genes are mouse ones. Coverage ceases 1 residue before the CDR3 finishes, and the germline J gene fills in the end. Other DNA sequences in this specimen translate into the identical CDR3. The V gene is TRBV26, the J gene TRBJ2-4; D is ambiguous. The CDR3 covers 13 residues. Germline CDR1 is KGHPV and CDR2 is FQNQEV (reference sequence). The V end was cut by 3 bases, the J end by 0 bases, with 4 bases between. CDR3 bases read: TGTGCCAGCAGTCTAGGTAGTCAAAACACCTTGTAC. Translation: CASSLGSQNTLY. The entire CDR3 protein reads CASSLGSQNTLYF.

To note about this clone: Genes here carry mouse names. The read terminates 1 residue before the CDR3 end, so the remaining end is supplied by the germline J gene. The genes are TRBV23 and TRBJ2-3; TRBD2 is the table's D call, not checked against the DNA. CDR1 is KGHTA and CDR2 is FQNQQP in the germline V gene. The CDR3 contains 18 residues. Partial CDR3 DNA: TGCTCCAGCAGTCAAACTGGGACTGGGGGGACTAGTGCAGAAACGCTGTAT. Translating it yields CSSSQTGTGGTSAETLY. The complete CDR3 protein is CSSSQTGTGGTSAETLYF.

Comments on this clone: Gene names follow the mouse nomenclature. Coverage ceases 1 residue before the CDR3 finishes, and the germline J gene fills in the end. The rearrangement joins TRBV26 to TRBJ2-3, with D maybe TRBD1 (5 bases). Germline V gene lookup returns CDR1 KGHPV and CDR2 FQNQEV (reference sequence). This CDR3 has 12 residues. V lost 4 bases and J 3 bases, leaving 5 bases between the germline ends. CDR3 in amino acids: CASSPGAETLYF. The sequenced part of the CDR3 DNA is TGTGCCAGCAGTCCAGGGGCAGAAACGCTGTAT.

As for this clone: Gene labels here are mouse ones. The DNA ends 1 residue before the CDR3 does, and the rest of the CDR3 is filled in from the germline J gene. The rearrangement joins TRBV3 to TRBJ2-4; D might be TRBD1 (6 bases). The CDR3 is made up of 14 amino acids. The V and J ends lost 5 bases and 0 bases respectively, with 9 bases between them. Germline CDR1 is SNHLY and CDR2 is FYNGKV (reference sequence). The CDR3 region is CASSIQGSQNTLYF. The covered CDR3 bases are TGTGCCAGCAGCATACAGGGTAGTCAAAACACCTTGTAC. The full variable domain, its missing parts supplied by reference TRBV3 and TRBJ2-4, is GPKVLQIPSHQIIDMGQMVTLNCDPVSNHLYFYWYKQILGQQMEFLVNFYNGKVMEKSKLFKDQFSVERPDGSYFTLKIQPTALEDSAVYFCASSIQGSQNTLYFGAGTRLSVL.